Shown below are 17 T cell receptor beta chains from a single sample sequenced in a study of CD8 T cells in Susac syndrome. An amount of RNA that ranged from roughly 0.5 to 1 ug was reverse transcribed with random hexamers. MiXCR, applied by TCRdb to the immunoSEQ multiplex PCR reads, yields one record per CDR3 protein. Among around 170,000 distinct CDR3 sequences, about 94% were seen once, and the ten largest hold 0.098%. Sequencing used CD4+ T cells from PBMCs. The receptor source for this set is a human donor with Susac syndrome.

The V and J genes are TRBV20-1 and TRBJ1-2; TRBD1 aligns across 7 bases. Germline CDR1 reads DFQATT; CDR2 reads SNEGSKA (reference sequence). V lost 8 bases, J lost 0 bases, and 9 bases stayed unmatched. The CDR3 is 14 residues long. CDR3 region: CSPRQGPPNYGYTF. CDR3 DNA: TGCAGTCCGCGACAGGGACCTCCTAACTATGGCTACACCTTC.

The chain carries TRBV30 and TRBJ2-7; the D gene is possibly TRBD1 (7 bases). The germline V gene has CDR1 GTSNPN and CDR2 SVGIG (reference sequence). The length of the CDR3 is 14 residues. V lost 4 bases and J 2 bases, leaving 15 bases between the germline ends. The DNA for the CDR3 is TGTGCCTGGAATAACCAGGGGGAGGCCTACGAGCAGTACTTC. Encoded protein: CAWNNQGEAYEQYF.

The CDR3, as DNA: TGTGCCAGCACCCTGGCCCAGCGGGGGAGCACAGATACGCAGTATTTT. Translation: CASTLAQRGSTDTQYF. J is TRBJ2-3 and V is TRBV5-4; TRBD2 matches at 8 bases. Germline loops: CDR1 SGHNT, CDR2 YYREEE (reference sequence). V shed 6 bases, J shed 0 bases, and the junction held 9 bases outside the gene matches. This CDR3 is built from 16 residues. Full variable domain (outside the CDR3, taken from reference TRBV5-4 and TRBJ2-3): ETGVTQSPTHLIKTRGQQVTLRCSSQSGHNTVSWYQQALGQGPQFIFQYYREEENGRGNFPPRFSGLQFPNYSSELNVNALELDDSALYLCASTLAQRGSTDTQYFGPGTRLTVL.

J is TRBJ1-6 and V is TRBV20-1; perhaps TRBD1 as D (6 bases). Trimming removed 0 bases from V and 4 bases from J, with 13 bases in between. The CDR3 loop spans 16 amino acids. The V gene's germline CDR1 is DFQATT and CDR2 SNEGSKA (reference sequence). The DNA of the CDR3 is TGCAGTGCTAGAGATCGGGGGGCCTCGTATAATTCACCCCTCCACTTT. Translating it yields CSARDRGASYNSPLHF.

This chain joins TRBV3-1 and TRBJ1-5; perhaps TRBD1 as D (6 bases). CDR3 length: 15 amino acids. Trimming pared 4 bases from V and 0 bases from J, leaving 10 bases between. The germline V gene has CDR1 LGHDT and CDR2 YNNKEL (reference sequence). The CDR3 loop is CASSPGQYSNQPQHF. In DNA, the CDR3 is TGTGCCAGCAGCCCCGGACAGTATAGCAATCAGCCCCAGCATTTT.

This chain connects TRBV11-2 to TRBJ2-7; TRBD2 matches at 9 bases. The germline V gene encodes CDR1 SGHAT and CDR2 FQNNGV. J gave up 4 bases and V 3 bases, and 7 bases lay outside the gene matches. The CDR3 length is 15 residues. In nucleotides, the CDR3 is TGTGCCAGCAGCTTGACGGCGGGGGGGCCTTACGAGCAGTACTTC. It codes for CASSLTAGGPYEQYF.

This clonotype was seen a handful of times. This chain joins TRBV3-1 and TRBJ2-7; D is possibly TRBD1 (5 bases). Between the trimmed V and J ends, which lost 1 base and 1 base, there was a span of 8 bases. The CDR3 consists of 14 residues. CDR1 LGHDT and CDR2 YNNKEL come from the germline V gene (reference sequence). The chain's CDR3 is CASSQGGQSYEQYF. As DNA, the CDR3 is TGTGCCAGCAGCCAAGGGGGCCAATCCTACGAGCAGTACTTC.

The chain links TRBV7-9 to TRBJ2-2; the match to TRBD1 covers 10 bases. CDR1 is SEHNR, CDR2 FQNEAQ, per germline (reference sequence). The CDR3 is 17 amino acids. The trim removed 5 bases at V and 7 bases at J, leaving 13 bases unmatched. CDR3 protein: CASSPRDPGQGIGELFF. In DNA, the CDR3 is TGTGCCAGCAGCCCCAGGGATCCGGGACAGGGGATCGGGGAGCTGTTTTTT.

V and J are TRBV20-1 and TRBJ2-7; 7 bases match TRBD2. CDR1 and CDR2 from the germline V gene are DFQATT and SNEGSKA (reference sequence). CDR3 length: 15 amino acids. Germline trimming cut 1 base from V and 3 bases from J; bases unmatched to any gene: 9. The CDR3 DNA sequence: TGCAGTGCTAGAGTGGCTAGCGGAACCCACTACGAGCAGTACTTC. Translated: CSARVASGTHYEQYF.

The chain combines TRBV6-1 with TRBJ1-1, with D unresolved. The CDR3 has 17 amino acids. Trimming took off 3 bases at V and 1 base at J, with 18 bases between the two ends. CDR1 is MNHNS and CDR2 is SASEGT in the germline V gene. This CDR3 reads CASSDYAQVTRNTEAFF. The DNA for the CDR3 is TGTGCCAGCAGTGATTACGCTCAGGTAACAAGGAACACTGAAGCTTTCTTT.

This chain uses TRBV30 with TRBJ1-2; the match to TRBD1 covers 8 bases. CDR1 and CDR2 (germline): GTSNPN, SVGIG (reference sequence). CDR3 length: 13 residues. The ends lost 5 bases at V and 2 bases at J; junction bases unmatched: 4. Here the CDR3 DNA reads TGTGCCTGGCGGACAGGGCTAAACTATGGCTACACCTTC. It codes for CAWRTGLNYGYTF.

The chain links TRBV12-3 or TRBV12-4 to TRBJ1-2; TRBD1 is a possible D gene (6 bases). The CDR3 runs 15 residues. The V gene lost 1 base and the J gene lost 1 base, with 10 bases spanning the gap. Here the CDR3 reads CASSLGGGSNYGYTF. In DNA, the CDR3 is TGTGCCAGCAGTTTAGGAGGGGGTAGTAACTATGGCTACACCTTC.

The V call is TRBV19, the J call TRBJ1-5; 7 bases align to TRBD1. V lost 3 bases, J lost 7 bases, and 3 bases stayed unmatched. The CDR3 totals 13 residues. Germline V gene data show CDR1 as LNHDA and CDR2 as SQIVND (reference sequence). The CDR3 DNA is TGTGCCAGTAGTATCAACAGGGGCCAGCCCCAGCATTTT. Translation gives CASSINRGQPQHF.

This rearrangement joins TRBV9 to TRBJ2-1; 10 positions match TRBD2. Germline V CDR1 and CDR2: SGDLS, YYNGEE. The CDR3 has 16 amino acids. V trimming: 3 bases; J trimming: 6 bases; junction bases outside the gene matches: 9. DNA of the CDR3: TGTGCCAGCAGCGACCCTAGCGGGGGCACCGGCAATGAGCAGTTCTTC. Translated, it gives CASSDPSGGTGNEQFF.

V usage is TRBV29-1 and J usage is TRBJ2-2, with D unresolved. Trimming shortened V by 3 bases and J by 8 bases, and 10 bases separated the two germline ends. The CDR3 is made up of 12 amino acids. Germline values: CDR1 SQVTM, CDR2 ANQGSEA. The CDR3 sequence is CSVDGVRGELFF. The CDR3 nucleotides are TGCAGCGTTGATGGGGTACGGGGGGAGCTGTTTTTT.

This chain uses TRBV30 with TRBJ1-1, with TRBD1 matching over 9 bases. Germline trimming cut 4 bases from V and 3 bases from J; bases unmatched to any gene: 6. The CDR3 has 14 amino acids. Germline loops: CDR1 GTSNPN, CDR2 SVGIG (reference sequence). CDR3: CAWNAGQGHTEAFF. DNA for the CDR3: TGTGCCTGGAATGCCGGACAGGGGCACACTGAAGCTTTCTTT. The full variable domain, completed using reference TRBV30 and TRBJ1-1, is SQTIHQWPATLVQPVGSPLSLECTVEGTSNPNLYWYRQAAGRGLQLLFYSVGIGQISSEVPQNLSASRPQDRQFILSSKKLLLSDSGFYLCAWNAGQGHTEAFFGQGTRLTVV.

The chain couples TRBV7-9 to TRBJ2-7; 8 positions agree with TRBD1. Per the germline V gene, CDR1 is SEHNR and CDR2 is FQNEAQ (reference sequence). This CDR3 has 16 amino acids. V gave up 5 bases and J gave up 0 bases; unmatched junction bases: 9. CDR3 in amino acids: CASSHMNRGSSYEQYF. In DNA, the CDR3 is TGTGCCAGCAGCCATATGAACAGGGGGAGCTCCTACGAGCAGTACTTC.